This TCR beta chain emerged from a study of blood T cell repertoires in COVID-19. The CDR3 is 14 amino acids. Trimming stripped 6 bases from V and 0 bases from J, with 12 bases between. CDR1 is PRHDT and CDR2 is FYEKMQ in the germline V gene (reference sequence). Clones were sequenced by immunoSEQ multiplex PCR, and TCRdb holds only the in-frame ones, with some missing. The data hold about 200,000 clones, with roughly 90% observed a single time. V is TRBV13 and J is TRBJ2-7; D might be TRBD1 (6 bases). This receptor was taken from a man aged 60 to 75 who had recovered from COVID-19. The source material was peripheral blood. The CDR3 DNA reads TGTGCCAGCAGGCCCAGGGGAATCTCCTACGAGCAGTACTTC. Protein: CASRPRGISYEQYF. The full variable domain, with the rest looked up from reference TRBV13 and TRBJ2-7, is AAGVIQSPRHLIKEKRETATLKCYPIPRHDTVYWYQQGPGQDPQFLISFYEKMQSDKGSIPDRFSAQQFSDYHSELNMSSLELGDSALYFCASRPRGISYEQYFGPGTRLTVT.